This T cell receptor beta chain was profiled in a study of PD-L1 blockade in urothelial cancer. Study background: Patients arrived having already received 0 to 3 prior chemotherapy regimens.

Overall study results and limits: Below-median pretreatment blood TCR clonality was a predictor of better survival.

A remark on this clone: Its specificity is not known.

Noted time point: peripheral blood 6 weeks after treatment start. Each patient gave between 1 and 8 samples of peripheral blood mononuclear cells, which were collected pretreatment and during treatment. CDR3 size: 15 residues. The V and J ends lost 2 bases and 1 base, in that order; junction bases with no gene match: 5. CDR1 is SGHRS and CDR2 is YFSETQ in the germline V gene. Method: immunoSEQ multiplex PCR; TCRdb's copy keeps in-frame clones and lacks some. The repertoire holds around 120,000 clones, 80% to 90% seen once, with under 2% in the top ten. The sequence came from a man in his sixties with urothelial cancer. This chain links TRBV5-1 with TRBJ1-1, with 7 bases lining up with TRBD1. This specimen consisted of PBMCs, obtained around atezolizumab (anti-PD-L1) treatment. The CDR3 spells CASSLLGTANTEAFF. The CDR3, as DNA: TGCGCCAGCAGCTTACTTGGGACAGCGAACACTGAAGCTTTCTTT. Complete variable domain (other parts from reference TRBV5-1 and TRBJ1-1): KAGVTQTPRYLIKTRGQQVTLSCSPISGHRSVSWYQQTPGQGLQFLFEYFSETQRNKGNFPGRFSGRQFSNSRSEMNVSTLELGDSALYLCASSLLGTANTEAFFGQGTRLTVV.